The TCR beta chain described here comes from a study of T cells in women clearing cervical HPV infection. TCRdb's copy holds only in-frame clones and misses some; the assay was immunoSEQ multiplex PCR. The sample shows around 30,000 clones, and under 10% sits with its ten largest clones. In regard to this clone: Its antigen is still unknown. The read terminates 3 residues before the CDR3 end, so the remaining end is supplied by the germline J gene.

CDR1 SEHNR and CDR2 FQNEAQ come from the germline V gene (reference sequence). CDR3 size: 15 residues. V was trimmed by 6 bases and J by 4 bases, leaving 15 bases between them. Study results and limitations: Each sample's T-cell count was unknown, possibly confounding richness. A classifier using richness and V gene abundances reached an AUC of roughly 0.83.

The source material was blood buffy coat. The chain combines TRBV7-9 with TRBJ2-2, with D possibly being TRBD1 (6 bases). This receptor was identified in a woman aged 18 to 75 with a cervical HPV16 infection that either progressed to CIN3+ or cleared (not recorded which). CDR3 loop: CASRLGQKGTGELFF. The CDR3 DNA, read in part, is TGTGCCAGCAGACTCGGACAGAAGGGCACCGGGGAG.